This T cell receptor beta chain was captured by sequencing in a study of identical twins. Study-wide results and limits: Twin-shared out-of-frame alpha sequences were enriched for low generation probability. Sharing of beta out-of-frame sequences by twins showed a weaker excess.

Through template switching, a universal primer site was introduced, and the cDNA contained unique molecular identifiers. TCRdb recomputed calls from the 5' RACE reads with MiXCR, one row per CDR3 protein. Counted here are some 590,000 distinct CDR3 sequences, around 9.6% occurring once; the ten biggest clones make up around 3.1%. This clonotype was counted many times. Its specificity is unknown. Healthy Caucasians alone served as donors. In addition, the sample was reused for a study of yellow fever vaccine responses in identical twins.

The receptor was derived from a woman aged 18-30 years in good health. The source material was PBMCs.

The chain's CDR3 is CASSQDTGPPSSYNEQFF. For the CDR3, the DNA is TGTGCCAGCAGCCAAGATACGGGACCCCCGAGCTCCTACAATGAGCAGTTCTTC. The chain has TRBV3-1 and TRBJ2-1; D may be TRBD1 or TRBD2 (5 bases each). CDR3 length equals 18 residues. Germline assignment: CDR1 LGHDT and CDR2 YNNKEL (reference sequence). V lost 0 bases and J 0 bases, leaving 15 bases between the germline ends.